Listed below are T cell receptor beta chains from one sample, sequenced in a study of tumor-infiltrating lymphocytes in primary liver carcinoma. MiXCR was run by TCRdb on the multiplex PCR reads, yielding one entry per CDR3 protein. The sample holds around 100,000 distinct CDR3 sequences, about 63% seen once. Sequenced: liver tumor tissue from sampling region 2. The receptors derive from an older woman with primary liver carcinoma and hepatitis B virus infection. CDR3s include the opening cysteine and the closing phenylalanine or tryptophan. D genes are given only for firm matches. Only some rows state a clone size, as once, few, many or a class for expanded clones.

>TRBJ2-7|20|TRBD2|once|TRBV11-2
TGTGCCAGCAGCGCCATTTCCCGACTAGAGGGAGGGCAGGAAGCCTACGAGCAGTACTTC
CASSAISRLEGGQEAYEQYF
>TRBJ1-2|13|-|-|TRBV11-2
TGTGCCATTAGCTCCGGGACGGAATATGGCTACACCTTC
CAISSGTEYGYTF
>TRBJ2-7|17|-|-|TRBV4-1
TGCGCCAGCAGCCAAGATCGCGGGGACGTGGGCTCCTACGAGCGGTACTTC
CASSQDRGDVGSYERYF
>TRBJ1-4|14|-|-|TRBV24-1
TGTGCCACCAGTGATCCAAGACAGTCTGAAAAACTGTTTTTT
CATSDPRQSEKLFF
>TRBJ1-1|13|-|once|TRBV6-1
TGTGCAAGCAGTGAAATGCCGGGCCTTCAAGCTTTCTTT
CASSEMPGLQAFF
>TRBJ1-6|16|-|-|TRBV6-2/TRBV6-3
TGTGCCAGCAGTCGACAGCGGAGCTCCTATAATTCACCCCTCCACTTT
CASSRQRSSYNSPLHF
>TRBJ2-1|17|TRBD2|-|TRBV11-2
TGTGCCAGCAACTTAGGTCCGGTAGCGGGAGGGCCGAATGAGCAATTCTTC
CASNLGPVAGGPNEQFF
>TRBJ2-5|16|TRBD2|-|TRBV5-1
TGCGCCAGCAGCTTGGGCACAGCGGGACCCCAAGAGACCCAGTACTTC
CASSLGTAGPQETQYF
>TRBJ2-4|17|-|once|TRBV11-2
TGTGCCAGCAACTTATCTACCGGGGACTTAGTCAAAAACATTCGGTACTTC
CASNLSTGDLVKNIRYF
>TRBJ2-7|12|-|-|TRBV6-6
TGTGCCAGCAGTCAGACGGAGTACGATCAGTACTTC
CASSQTEYDQYF
>TRBJ2-7|13|TRBD1|-|TRBV29-1
TGCAGCGTCGTCTCCGGGACAGCCTACGAGCAATGCTTC
CSVVSGTAYEQCF
>TRBJ2-7|15|-|-|TRBV7-9
TGTGCCAGCAGCTTGTTCCCTCGGAGGAGCTACGAGCAATACTTC
CASSLFPRRSYEQYF
>TRBJ2-7|15|-|-|TRBV11-2
TGTGCCAGTAGCTTTAATCGGGGAACCTCCTACGAACAGCACTTC
CASSFNRGTSYEQHF
>TRBJ2-3|14|-|-|TRBV10-3
TGTGCCATCAAGGGGGGACTCGGGACAGATACGCATTATTTT
CAIKGGLGTDTHYF
>TRBJ2-1|15|-|medium-sized|TRBV11-1
TGTGCCAGCAGCTTAGAGAGCGGAAGGTACAATGAGCAGTTCTTC
CASSLESGRYNEQFF
>TRBJ2-7|14|TRBD1|many|TRBV6-2/TRBV6-3
TGTGCCAGCAAACTAGGACAGGGGCTCAACGAGCAGTACTTC
CASKLGQGLNEQYF
>TRBJ1-1|14|-|many|TRBV7-9
TGTGCCAGCAGCTTAGGGGGGCCTGACACTGAAGCTTTCTTT
CASSLGGPDTEAFF
>TRBJ2-3|17|TRBD2|few|TRBV24-1
TGTGCCACCAGTGATGGAATTAGCGGGAGGTCCACAGATACGCAGTATTTT
CATSDGISGRSTDTQYF
>TRBJ2-7|14|TRBD1|-|TRBV6-1
TGCGCCAGCAATGCAGGGACAGGGGTCGGCGAGCAATACTTC
CASNAGTGVGEQYF
>TRBJ1-5|13|-|many|TRBV6-6
TGTGCCGGGAAGACCGGGGACGCTCAGCCCCAGCATTTT
CAGKTGDAQPQHF
>TRBJ2-3|14|-|many|TRBV7-8
TGTGCCAGCAGCTTAGCGGGTGGGACAGATACGCAGTATTTT
CASSLAGGTDTQYF
>TRBJ2-7|15|TRBD2|-|TRBV6-5
TGTGCTAGCAGTGCACTAGCGGCGAGCTCCTACGACCAGTACTTC
CASSALAASSYDQYF
>TRBJ2-1|13|TRBD1|-|TRBV12-3/TRBV12-4
TGTGCCAGCAGCCAGATACAGGGGGCTGCGCACTTCTTC
CASSQIQGAAHFF
>TRBJ1-2|13|-|-|TRBV28
TGTGCCACCAGAGAGCCCTCTAACTATGGCTACACCTTC
CATREPSNYGYTF
>TRBJ1-2|13|-|few|TRBV28
TGTGCCAGCAGGCGCCCGGGGGAGGGAGGCTACACCTTC
CASRRPGEGGYTF
>TRBJ2-5|13|-|once|TRBV18
TGTGCCAGCTCAGCGGGACACCAAGAGACCCAGTACTTC
CASSAGHQETQYF
>TRBJ2-1|15|-|-|TRBV12-3/TRBV12-4
-
CASILGLAVLNEQFF
>TRBJ2-7|14|-|-|TRBV18
TGTGCCGGCTCAAGGCCCGACAGACTCTACGAGCAGTACTTC
CAGSRPDRLYEQYF
>TRBJ2-5|14|TRBD1|once|TRBV29-1
TGCAGCGTCGGAAGGGACAGGGGAATGGAGACCCAGTACTTC
CSVGRDRGMETQYF
>TRBJ2-3|16|TRBD2|many|TRBV30
TGTGCCTGGAGTGTCGGGAGGCAGACGGGAACAGATACGCAGTATTTT
CAWSVGRQTGTDTQYF
>TRBJ1-5|15|-|-|TRBV7-8
-
CASSLVGDGNQPQHF
>TRBJ2-6|16|-|-|TRBV5-1
TGCGTCAGCAGCCTAGGACAGAACTCTGGGGTCAACGTCCTGACTTTC
CVSSLGQNSGVNVLTF
>TRBJ2-1|15|TRBD2|many|TRBV12-3/TRBV12-4
TGTGCCAGCAGATGGGGGGGAGGGCGATACAATGAGCAGTTCTTC
CASRWGGGRYNEQFF
>TRBJ2-2|15|TRBD1|many|TRBV5-1
TGCGCCAGCAGCAATTTGGGACAGAACCGCGGGGAGCTGTTTTTT
CASSNLGQNRGELFF
>TRBJ2-7|16|TRBD2|-|TRBV18
TGTGCCAGCTCCATCGGGAGGGGGTCTTCCACCTACGAGCAGTACTTC
CASSIGRGSSTYEQYF
>TRBJ1-2|14|-|many|TRBV4-2
TGTGCCAGCAGCCAAGGCTGGAGTTTAAGTGGCTACACCTTC
CASSQGWSLSGYTF
>TRBJ2-4|14|TRBD2|medium-sized|TRBV11-1
TGTGCCAGCAGCTTAGTCGGCAGGGAGGGCATTCAGTACTTC
CASSLVGREGIQYF
>TRBJ2-1|14|TRBD1|-|TRBV19
TGTGCCAGTAGGACGGACAGGGGATGGGGTGAGCAGTTCTTC
CASRTDRGWGEQFF
>TRBJ2-5|15|TRBD2|-|TRBV12-3/TRBV12-4
TGTGCCAGCATCCATAGCGGGAGAGGGTGGGAGACCCAGTACTTC
CASIHSGRGWETQYF
>TRBJ2-5|16|TRBD2|many|TRBV5-1
TGCGCCAGCAGGCCCGTTATAGCGGGAGTGGGGGAGACCCAGTACTTC
CASRPVIAGVGETQYF
>TRBJ2-7|17|TRBD1|few|TRBV28
TGTGCCAGCAGTTCCACCCTTGGACAGGGGCTAACCTACGAGCAGTACTTC
CASSSTLGQGLTYEQYF
>TRBJ1-3|13|-|many|TRBV28
TGTGCCAGCAGTTCCGGTCCTGGAAACACCATATATTTT
CASSSGPGNTIYF
>TRBJ2-2|17|TRBD2|-|TRBV5-1
TGCGCCAGCAGCCCCGGAACTAGCGGGAATATCACCGGGGAGCTGTTTTTT
CASSPGTSGNITGELFF
>TRBJ2-1|21|TRBD2|-|TRBV29-1
TGCAGCGTTCTAGGGTTCCCCGGGACTAACGGGAGGACAATCTCCTACAATGAGCAGTTCTTC
CSVLGFPGTNGRTISYNEQFF
>TRBJ2-3|14|-|few|TRBV9
TGTGCCAGCAGCGTATCATCAGAGGCAGATACGCAGTATTTT
CASSVSSEADTQYF
>TRBJ2-7|19|TRBD2|few|TRBV28
TGTGCCAGCTCTACCCCCCGGACTAGCGGGAGGGCCCGCTTTCGGGAGCAGTACTTC
CASSTPRTSGRARFREQYF
>TRBJ2-1|16|TRBD2|-|TRBV12-3/TRBV12-4
TGTGCCAGCAGTTTCCGGACTAGCGGGAGCCACTATGAACAGTTCTTC
CASSFRTSGSHYEQFF
>TRBJ2-7|11|TRBD2|once|TRBV30
TGTGCCTGGAATCTTACGGGGGGGCAGTACTTC
CAWNLTGGQYF
>TRBJ1-2|11|-|many|TRBV29-1
TGCAGCGTCGCACGGGGGTCTGGCTACACCTTC
CSVARGSGYTF
>TRBJ2-5|11|-|-|TRBV2
TGTGCCAGCATGGAACAAGAGACCCAGTACTTC
CASMEQETQYF
>TRBJ1-2|14|-|many|TRBV4-2
TGTGCCAGCAGCCAAGAACCAGGTTCCTATGGCTACACCTTC
CASSQEPGSYGYTF
>TRBJ2-1|16|-|-|TRBV11-2
TGTGCCAGCAGCAGGAGACTAGGAGGGCCGGGGGATGAGCAGTTCTTC
CASSRRLGGPGDEQFF
>TRBJ2-1|17|-|-|TRBV28
TGTGCCAGCAGTTTACCTAGACTGTGGTCCACCTACAATGAGCAGTTCTTC
CASSLPRLWSTYNEQFF
>TRBJ2-1|18|-|-|TRBV6-1
TGTGCCAACAGCCCACACATCGGTAGCGGCGGAACAGACAATGAGCAGTTCTTC
CANSPHIGSGGTDNEQFF
>TRBJ2-5|14|-|many|TRBV7-9
TGTGCCAGCGGTAAGGCGACGGGGCAAGAGACCCAGTACTTC
CASGKATGQETQYF
>TRBJ2-2|15|-|-|TRBV4-1
TGCACCAACAGCCAAGTGGGGGGATCGGGCGGGGAGCTGTTTTTT
CTNSQVGGSGGELFF
>TRBJ2-6|15|-|few|TRBV6-5
TGTGCCAGCAGTTCTCAGACAGCTGGGGCCAATGTCCTGACTTTC
CASSSQTAGANVLTF
>TRBJ2-3|17|-|-|TRBV11-2
TGTGCCAGCAACTCTGAAGGGGGTGTCTGGGGGGCAACGACCCAGTATTTT
CASNSEGGVWGATTQYF
>TRBJ2-1|16|-|-|TRBV5-1
TGCGCCAGCACCTTATCACCCCAATCTAGTAACAATGAGCAGTTCTTC
CASTLSPQSSNNEQFF
>TRBJ1-2|14|-|-|TRBV5-6
TGTGCCAGCACCTCGACCGGCAGGTACTATGGCTACACCTTC
CASTSTGRYYGYTF